The sequence of this T cell receptor beta chain was determined in a study of blood T cell repertoires in COVID-19. Study information: Some COVID-19 samples were acute and others convalescent; all came from the United States, Italy and Spain. PBMCs, B-cell-depleted T cells, or T cells were the source of the cDNA or gDNA that made up the material.

Assignments of participants to cohorts depended upon their own reported clinical history. Original handling: For nucleated cells, counts were estimated from reference gene primer amplification. Only in-frame clones appear in the TCRdb table, and some are missing; sequencing was by immunoSEQ multiplex PCR. V, J and clone size are those of that table, while D and trimming were read from the DNA. The sample carries just over 300,000 clones, over 80% recorded once. Trimming removed 0 bases from V and 0 bases from J; junction bases left unmatched: 12. The CDR3 is 19 residues long. CDR1 is LNHNV, CDR2 YYDKDF, per germline (reference sequence).

This clonotype was obtained from a woman aged 18-29 years who had recovered from COVID-19. Sequenced sample: PBMCs or T cells enriched from blood (not recorded which). The chain combines TRBV15 with TRBJ2-7; 9 bases align to TRBD2. The DNA for the CDR3 is TGTGCCACCAGCAGAGATCGAGGGCGGGGGGGCAAAAACTCCTACGAGCAGTACTTC. Translated, it gives CATSRDRGRGGKNSYEQYF.